The 18 T cell receptor beta chains below come from one sample, sequenced in a study of OX40 agonist ivuxolimab in advanced cancers. This table comes from immunoSEQ multiplex PCR, and its TCRdb copy is limited to in-frame clones, with some not included. The sample records approximately 60,000 clones, around 90% being singletons. Material: CD4+ or CD8+ T cells sorted from blood, obtained in a trial of the OX40 agonist ivuxolimab. These receptors came from an adult with an advanced solid tumor such as melanoma, head and neck, liver or kidney cancer.

This chain joins TRBV12-5 and TRBJ2-1, with D tentatively TRBD2 (5 bases). CDR3 length: 15 residues. Germline V gene sequence: CDR1 LGHNT, CDR2 FRNRAP. Trimming took 4 bases from V and 2 from J, leaving 12 bases between them. CDR3 in amino acids: CASGSGLQTYNEQFF. The CDR3 region has the DNA TGTGCTAGTGGTTCAGGACTGCAAACCTACAATGAGCAGTTCTTC.

The V and J genes are TRBV4-2 and TRBJ2-1; D remains ambiguous. The CDR3 consists of 15 residues. Between the trimmed V and J ends, which lost 0 bases and 1 base, there was a span of 7 bases. Germline V gives CDR1 LGHNA, CDR2 YNFKEQ. The CDR3, as DNA: TGTGCCAGCAGCCAAGAACTATCTTCCTACAATGAGCAGTTCTTC. This gives the protein CASSQELSSYNEQFF.

This clone was counted a single time. The chain has TRBV11-3 and TRBJ1-2, with a tentative D call TRBD1 (5 bases). Germline-derived CDR1 and CDR2 are SGHNT and YENEEA. V lost 1 base and J lost 2, with 23 bases in between. The CDR3 runs to 19 residues. The CDR3 loop is CASSLVEVQEGSANYGYTF. As DNA, the CDR3 is TGTGCCAGCAGCTTAGTAGAGGTACAAGAGGGGAGTGCAAACTATGGCTACACCTTC.

This CDR3 reads CASSQDPRQNNEQFF. The CDR3 nucleotides read TGCGCCAGCAGCCAAGATCCGAGACAGAACAATGAGCAGTTCTTC. The rearrangement links TRBV4-3 to TRBJ2-1; TRBD1 is a possible D gene (5 bases). Germline CDR1 is LGHNA and CDR2 is YSLEER. The germline V and J ends were trimmed by 0 bases and 5 bases, with 11 bases remaining between them. CDR3 length: 15 residues.

The chain is built from TRBV2 and TRBJ2-5, with 7 bases lining up with TRBD1. Germline values: CDR1 SNHLY, CDR2 FYNNEI. With V trimmed by 3 bases and J by 1 base, 5 bases remained unmatched. The CDR3 length is 15 residues. In DNA, the CDR3 is TGTGCCAGCAGTGACACAGGGGATATCCAAGAGACCCAGTACTTC. It encodes CASSDTGDIQETQYF.

Only one count was recorded for this clone. The chain uses TRBV4-3 and TRBJ2-1; 12 bases match TRBD2. The CDR3 length is 17 residues. V dropped 0 bases and J dropped 7; count of bases not matched to a gene: 7. Germline loops: CDR1 LGHNA, CDR2 YSLEER. Here the CDR3 reads CASSQDRLAGAGNEQFF. In DNA, the CDR3 is TGCGCCAGCAGCCAAGATCGACTAGCGGGAGCGGGAAATGAGCAGTTCTTC.

V gene TRBV5-8 combines with J gene TRBJ2-2; D is unresolved. Germline V lookup: CDR1 SGHTS, CDR2 YDEGEE. V was trimmed by 2 bases and J by 2 bases, leaving 7 bases between them. CDR3 length: 14 residues. The CDR3 sequence is CASSLSDNTGELFF. CDR3 bases: TGTGCCAGCAGCTTAAGTGATAACACCGGGGAGCTGTTTTTT.

The chain combines TRBV27 with TRBJ2-7; 9 bases line up with TRBD1. Trimming removed 7 bases from V and 4 bases from J; junction bases left unmatched: 11. Germline assignment: CDR1 MNHEY and CDR2 SMNVEV (reference sequence). The length of the CDR3 is 15 residues. This CDR3 reads CASKNFGTGLYEQYF. CDR3 DNA: TGTGCCAGCAAAAACTTCGGGACAGGGCTTTACGAGCAGTACTTC.

The chain combines TRBV18 with TRBJ1-2; TRBD1 might be the D (6 bases). The germline CDR1 and CDR2 sequences are KGHSH and LQKENI. The CDR3 consists of 17 residues. The V end lost 1 base, the J end lost 3 bases, and 18 bases lay between the germline ends. The CDR3 bases are TGTGCCAGCTCACCACGGGAAAGAGGGGGTACCCACTATGGCTACACCTTC. It translates to CASSPRERGGTHYGYTF. Full variable domain (outside the CDR3, taken from reference TRBV18 and TRBJ1-2): NAGVMQNPRHLVRRRGQEARLRCSPMKGHSHVYWYRQLPEEGLKFMVYLQKENIIDESGMPKERFSAEFPKEGPSILRIQQVVRGDSAAYFCASSPRERGGTHYGYTFGSGTRLTVV.

This chain connects TRBV5-4 to TRBJ2-1; TRBD2 matches 8 bases. Germline V lookup: CDR1 SGHNT, CDR2 YYREEE (reference sequence). The CDR3 sequence is 15 residues long. J was trimmed by 5 bases and V by 2 bases; bases with no gene match: 6. In nucleotides, the CDR3 is TGTGCCAGCAGCTTCAAGCGGGAGCGGGACAATGAGCAGTTCTTC. It is translated as CASSFKRERDNEQFF.

The gene calls are TRBV6-5 and TRBJ2-7; 11 bases are shared with TRBD1. This CDR3 spans 14 amino acids. Germline CDR1 is MNHEY and CDR2 is SVGAGI. V shed 5 bases, J shed 5 bases, and the junction held 5 bases outside the gene matches. This CDR3 is CASSVGTGGDEQYF. The DNA of the CDR3 is TGTGCCAGCAGTGTTGGGACAGGGGGTGACGAGCAGTACTTC.

The chain joins TRBV28 to TRBJ1-1, with no clear D. Germline CDR1 is MDHEN and CDR2 is SYDVKM. The CDR3 loop spans 15 amino acids. V lost 3 bases and J lost 2, with 13 bases in between. The CDR3 loop reads CASSFVSDTNTEAFF. The CDR3 bases are TGTGCCAGCAGTTTCGTGAGCGACACTAACACTGAAGCTTTCTTT. Combining the CDR3 with reference TRBV28 and TRBJ1-1 gives the whole variable domain DVKVTQSSRYLVKRTGEKVFLECVQDMDHENMFWYRQDPGLGLRLIYFSYDVKMKEKGDIPEGYSVSREKKERFSLILESASTNQTSMYLCASSFVSDTNTEAFFGQGTRLTVV.

This chain connects TRBV10-2 to TRBJ1-5; possibly TRBD1 for D (5 bases). Germline values: CDR1 WSHSY, CDR2 SAAADI. The CDR3 covers 12 residues. V was trimmed by 8 bases and J by 6 bases, leaving 11 bases between them. CDR3 protein: CASGQGFQPQHF. The CDR3 DNA follows: TGCGCCAGCGGGCAGGGTTTTCAGCCCCAGCATTTT.

The J gene is TRBJ2-7, the V gene TRBV13; D gene unclear. Looked up from germline, CDR1 is PRHDT and CDR2 is FYEKMQ (reference sequence). The CDR3 loop spans 13 amino acids. The germline V and J ends were trimmed by 5 bases and 6 bases, with 14 bases remaining between them. The CDR3 DNA reads as TGTGCCAGCAGCGCCCACGAACTCGGCGAGCAGTACTTC. Translating gives CASSAHELGEQYF.

The chain employs TRBV29-1 and TRBJ2-7; TRBD1 aligns across 8 bases. J lost 2 bases, V lost 1 base, and 4 bases had no gene match. CDR1 SQVTM and CDR2 ANQGSEA come from the germline V gene. The CDR3 contains 14 residues. The CDR3 sequence: CSVEAQGATYEQYF. The CDR3 DNA follows: TGCAGCGTTGAAGCCCAGGGGGCTACCTACGAGCAGTACTTC.

As to this clone: Other nucleotide sequences from this sample produce the same CDR3. V and J are TRBV10-1 and TRBJ2-2; D call uncertain. In germline, CDR1 is WNHNN, CDR2 SYGVQD (reference sequence). V was cut by 6 bases and J by 1 base, with 9 bases left in between. The CDR3 spans 14 residues. The DNA of the CDR3 is TGCGCCAGCAGAGAGACCGTGAACACCGGGGAGCTGTTTTTT. This translates into CASRETVNTGELFF.

The chain has TRBV6-5 and TRBJ2-7, with D tentatively TRBD1 (5 bases). Germline V gives CDR1 MNHEY, CDR2 SVGAGI. The CDR3 is 15 amino acids. V lost 4 bases to trimming and J lost 1 base, with 14 bases between them. CDR3 protein: CASSSVSTVSYEQYF. CDR3 nucleotides: TGTGCCAGCAGTTCCGTTTCGACAGTTTCCTACGAGCAGTACTTC.

The chain links TRBV28 to TRBJ2-7; D not certain. Germline V lookup: CDR1 MDHEN, CDR2 SYDVKM. This CDR3 is 15 amino acids long. V was pared by 6 bases and J by 0 bases, with 15 bases between. DNA for the CDR3: TGTGCCAGCAGGGGCGGTTTCCAGAGCTCCTACGAGCAGTACTTC. This encodes CASRGGFQSSYEQYF.